Given below is one TCR beta chain in context. What it binds is unknown. This record comes from a study of cytomegalovirus exposure and HLA in healthy donors. PCR amplification relied on 60 Vbeta primers (plus 13 Jbeta primers). Clones were read by immunoSEQ multiplex PCR, and TCRdb kept only the in-frame ones, dropping some. The sample lists tens of thousands of clones, about 80% occurring once. Study findings and constraints: In a later analysis, TCR beta V- and J-gene trimming showed a link to a missense DCLRE1C variant. Evidence from a later analysis indicated that most CMV-associated TCR beta chains looked HLA-restricted. In a later analysis, specific HLA alleles were associated with over 15,000 TCR beta sequences at a 0.05 false discovery rate.

Trimming took 2 bases from V and 4 from J; bases not matched to a gene: 5. Germline V gene data show CDR1 as MNHEY and CDR2 as SVGAGI. The CDR3 spans 15 residues. The V gene is TRBV6-5, the J gene TRBJ2-7, with 10 positions matching TRBD1. This receptor was identified in a male donor in good health and CMV-seronegative. The specimen sequenced was PBMCs. The CDR3 spells CASSYLRTGGYEQYF. As DNA, the CDR3 is TGTGCCAGCAGTTACCTCAGGACAGGGGGATACGAGCAGTACTTC.